The sequence of this T cell receptor beta chain was determined in a study of shared T cell receptors in the human thymus. This clone was observed a handful of times. TCRdb's table, derived via immunoSEQ multiplex PCR, lists solely in-frame clones and lacks some. The repertoire has 720,000 or so clones, 75% to 90% of them found once; the top ten carry more than 0.01%. With 3 bases clipped from V and 7 bases from J, the junction kept 10 bases outside the gene matches. Germline loops: CDR1 SEHNR, CDR2 FQNEAQ (reference sequence). The CDR3 totals 17 residues. These data also featured in a second study, about human thymus T cells. Turning to that study: The donors were infants in Finland with congenital heart defects, otherwise immunologically healthy. Corrective cardiac operations yielded the resected thymus tissue. Usage of V and J genes appeared biased in thymic and blood repertoires. Thymic repertoires of unrelated individuals were reported in related research to overlap highly.

V is TRBV7-9 and J is TRBJ1-4; 11 nucleotides match TRBD1. This receptor was taken from a girl less than two years old with a congenital heart defect. The source material was thymocytes. The CDR3 bases are TGTGCCAGCAGCTTGAGGGACAGGGGGGGATCCAGTGAAAAACTGTTTTTT. Translated, it gives CASSLRDRGGSSEKLFF.